This is a list of T cell receptor beta chains from one sample in a study of T-cell memory formation after mild COVID-19. TCRdb reprocessed the 5' RACE reads with MiXCR, giving one entry per CDR3 protein. The sample consists of some 150,000 distinct CDR3 sequences, around 15% of them appearing once. Sequenced input: PBMCs or a T cell subset sorted from them (not recorded which). The receptors derive from an adult woman who had mild COVID-19 (a few samples of this study predate the infection). Cell type and time point are not known. Both conserved end residues are part of each CDR3. A D gene is named only where the DNA matches it firmly. The size of a clone is reported for some rows only, either as once, few or many, or as a class for expanded clones.

CASSPSAANTGELFF	TGTGCCAGCAGCCCCTCGGCAGCGAACACCGGGGAGCTGTTTTTT	TRBV3-1	TRBJ2-2	.	.
CASEPGVGNEQFF	TGCGCCAGTGAGCCAGGCGTCGGCAATGAGCAGTTCTTC	TRBV5-1	TRBJ2-1	.	many
CASSFFGTSDEQYF	TGCGCCAGCAGCTTTTTTGGGACAAGCGACGAGCAGTACTTC	TRBV5-1	TRBJ2-7	.	.
CSVEVGDNPWRGYTF	TGCAGCGTTGAAGTTGGGGACAACCCATGGCGGGGCTACACCTTC	TRBV29-1	TRBJ1-2	.	.
CASSPGTEYSNQPQHF	TGTGCCAGCAGCCCCGGGACGGAGTATAGCAATCAGCCCCAGCATTTT	TRBV2	TRBJ1-5	.	.
CAWSVFRTGELFF	TGTGCCTGGAGTGTTTTCCGTACCGGGGAGCTGTTTTTT	TRBV30	TRBJ2-2	.	few
CASRGALDGGFF	TGTGCCAGTAGGGGGGCCCTGGACGGAGGTTTCTTT	TRBV19	TRBJ1-1	.	.
CASSPLLGGGPYEQYF	TGTGCCAGCAGCCCCCTACTGGGAGGAGGACCCTACGAGCAGTACTTC	TRBV27	TRBJ2-7	.	few
CASTPLDSATGELFF	TGTGCCAGCACCCCGCTGGACAGTGCCACCGGGGAGCTGTTTTTT	TRBV12-3/TRBV12-4	TRBJ2-2	.	.
CSAVRDRAPYNEQFF	TGCAGTGCCGTCCGGGACAGGGCTCCTTACAATGAGCAGTTCTTC	TRBV20-1	TRBJ2-1	TRBD1	many
CASSGGSETQYF	TGCGCCAGCAGCGGGGGATCCGAGACCCAGTACTTC	TRBV5-1	TRBJ2-5	.	.
CASSYMDRGMVSNQPQHF	TGTGCCAGCAGTTATATGGACAGGGGAATGGTAAGCAATCAGCCCCAGCATTTT	TRBV6-2/TRBV6-3	TRBJ1-5	TRBD1	many
CASSIWVGGTDTQYF	TGTGCCAGCAGTATATGGGTCGGGGGCACAGATACGCAGTATTTT	TRBV6-2/TRBV6-3	TRBJ2-3	.	few
CASSQETGGSYGYTF	TGTGCCAGCAGCCAAGAGACAGGGGGTAGCTATGGCTACACCTTC	TRBV4-2	TRBJ1-2	TRBD1	many
CASSNRDRALNWDGYTF	TGTGCCAGCAGTAACCGGGACAGGGCGTTGAACTGGGATGGCTACACCTTC	TRBV6-5	TRBJ1-2	TRBD1	.